The 22 T cell receptor beta chains listed next were all sequenced from one sample in a study of T cell clones after liver transplantation. The data were produced by immunoSEQ multiplex PCR, yet TCRdb's version contains in-frame clones alone and is incomplete. The data contain 45,000 to 55,000 clones, roughly 83% of them singletons. Sequencing was performed on CD4+ T cells from blood, taken before liver transplant. All receptors come from a human donor who received a liver transplant.

With regard to this clone: At one of its ends the junction is not consistent with the germline gene, which may arise from a read error. V is TRBV7-3 and J is TRBJ2-4, with 9 nucleotides matching TRBD2. The CDR3 consists of 13 residues. Germline CDR1 and CDR2: SGHTA and FQGTGA. Here the CDR3 DNA reads TGTGCCAGCAGCCCGTTAGCGGGGGCGGGTTTGAACTTC. This sequence encodes CASSPLAGAGLNF.

This clone was picked up one time. The V gene is TRBV5-1, the J gene TRBJ2-2; no reliable D call. Germline V gene sequence: CDR1 SGHRS, CDR2 YFSETQ. This CDR3 is 15 amino acids long. V dropped 6 bases and J dropped 4 bases, with 16 bases sitting between them. CDR3 amino acids: CASTLGNLGTGELFF. The DNA of the CDR3 is TGCGCCAGCACCCTAGGTAATCTGGGCACCGGGGAGCTGTTTTTT.

The chain couples TRBV7-8 to TRBJ2-7; D gene ambiguous. Trimming left V 5 bases short and J 5 bases short, with 10 bases between. This CDR3 is 12 amino acids long. The V gene's germline CDR1 is SGHVS and CDR2 FQNEAQ. The CDR3 here is CASSPRFDEQYF. The CDR3 region has the DNA TGTGCCAGCAGCCCACGGTTCGACGAGCAGTACTTC.

The chain links TRBV11-3 to TRBJ2-7; D tentatively fits TRBD1 or TRBD2 (5 bases each). Germline CDR1 SGHNT, CDR2 YENEEA. The V gene lost 7 bases and the J gene lost 3 bases, with 22 bases spanning the gap. The length of the CDR3 is 16 residues. The CDR3 DNA sequence: TGTGCCAGCACCCTACTGAGGGGTACAGCGATCTACGAGCAGTACTTC. As protein: CASTLLRGTAIYEQYF.

This clone came up once. The chain has TRBV20-1 and TRBJ2-3; D not certain. The CDR3 sequence is 10 residues long. V was shortened by 3 bases and J by 4 bases, with 2 bases between the two germline ends. CDR1 is DFQATT and CDR2 is SNEGSKA in the germline V gene (reference sequence). The CDR3 coding sequence is TGCAGTGCTAGTGCAGATACGCAGTATTTT. This sequence encodes CSASADTQYF.

V gene TRBV5-5 combines with J gene TRBJ2-7; no firm D call. The CDR3 runs 11 residues. CDR1 is SGHKS and CDR2 is YYEKEE in the germline V gene (reference sequence). Trimming left V 6 bases short and J 5 bases short, with 9 bases between. In DNA form, the CDR3 reads TGTGCCAGCACTACGGGCAACGAGCAGTACTTC. It translates to CASTTGNEQYF.

The rearrangement joins TRBV4-1 to TRBJ2-2, with TRBD1 as a possible D gene (6 bases). The V and J ends lost 2 bases and 3 bases respectively, with 25 bases between them. In germline, CDR1 is MGHRA, CDR2 YSYEKL. The CDR3 has 20 amino acids. Written as DNA, the CDR3 is TGCGCCAGCAGCCAACATCGCTTCCCTTGGCGGACAGAAGACACCGGGGAGCTGTTTTTT. Its translation: CASSQHRFPWRTEDTGELFF.

The CDR3 sequence: CASSALGGSVGEQYF. The CDR3 DNA follows: TGTGCCAGCAGTGCCTTAGGAGGATCAGTAGGGGAGCAGTACTTC. The V call is TRBV28, the J call TRBJ2-7, with D possibly being TRBD2 (5 bases). Trimming removed 5 bases from V and 7 bases from J, with 21 bases in between. The CDR3 length is 15 residues. Germline V gene data show CDR1 as MDHEN and CDR2 as SYDVKM.

The chain joins TRBV5-4 to TRBJ2-3, with 7 bases identical to TRBD2. With 2 bases clipped from V and 5 bases from J, the junction kept 5 bases outside the gene matches. Germline-derived CDR1 and CDR2 are SGHNT and YYREEE (reference sequence). The CDR3 runs to 14 residues. This chain's CDR3 is CASSFREVGDTQYF. Here the CDR3 DNA reads TGTGCCAGCAGCTTCCGGGAGGTTGGAGATACGCAGTATTTT.

This clone was seen only a few times. The chain employs TRBV9 and TRBJ2-7; 11 nucleotides match TRBD2. This CDR3 is built from 14 residues. The germline V gene has CDR1 SGDLS and CDR2 YYNGEE. J lost 4 bases, V lost 4 bases, and 4 bases had no gene match. CDR3 amino acids: CASSTSSGGYEQYF. The CDR3 region has the DNA TGTGCCAGCAGCACGTCTAGCGGGGGGTACGAGCAGTACTTC.

The rearrangement joins TRBV7-3 to TRBJ1-2; unclear D gene. With 0 bases removed from V and 4 bases from J, the gap between germline ends came to 6 bases. Per germline, CDR1 SGHTA and CDR2 FQGTGA. The CDR3 is 13 residues long. The CDR3 here is CASSLTGSYGYTF. The DNA of the CDR3 is TGTGCCAGCAGCTTAACGGGGAGCTATGGCTACACCTTC. Supplemented by reference TRBV7-3 and TRBJ1-2, the full variable domain reads GAGVSQTPSNKVTEKGKYVELRCDPISGHTALYWYRQSLGQGPEFLIYFQGTGAADDSGLPNDRFFAVRPEGSVSTLKIQRTERGDSAVYLCASSLTGSYGYTFGSGTRLTVV.

The chain employs TRBV5-4 and TRBJ2-1; 7 bases match TRBD1. CDR1 is SGHNT, CDR2 YYREEE, per germline (reference sequence). This CDR3 spans 13 amino acids. V lost 4 bases and J lost 5; bases outside the gene matches: 3. CDR3 DNA sequence: TGTGCCAGCAGCCCGGGACAGCACAATGAGCAGTTCTTC. This sequence encodes CASSPGQHNEQFF.

As regards this clone: The junction and the germline gene differ at one end; a read error may be behind it. This sample also contains other DNA sequences that code for the same CDR3. This chain joins TRBV28 and TRBJ1-1; the D gene is possibly TRBD1 (6 bases). The CDR3 totals 13 residues. CDR1 and CDR2 from the germline V gene are MDHEN and SYDVKM. The CDR3 protein is CASWGQPNTEAFF. In DNA, the CDR3 is TGTGCCAGCTGGGGACAACCAAACACTGAAGCTTTCTTC. Full variable domain (remainder filled in from reference TRBV28 and TRBJ1-1): DVKVTQSSRYLVKRTGEKVFLECVQDMDHENMFWYRQDPGLGLRLIYFSYDVKMKEKGDIPEGYSVSREKKERFSLILESASTNQTSMYLCASWGQPNTEAFFGQGTRLTVV.

The chain uses TRBV5-1 and TRBJ2-1; 10 bases map to TRBD2. This CDR3 has 15 residues. The trim removed 1 base at V and 8 bases at J, leaving 6 bases unmatched. Germline V gene data show CDR1 as SGHRS and CDR2 as YFSETQ. The CDR3 DNA follows: TGCGCCAGCAGCTTGTTTCTAGCGGGAGTCGATGAGCAGTTCTTC. It specifies CASSLFLAGVDEQFF.

CDR3 in amino acids: CASSLVDRGAEAFF. The CDR3 DNA reads as TGTGCCAGCAGTCTTGTTGACAGGGGTGCTGAAGCTTTCTTT. The chain is built from TRBV28 and TRBJ1-1; TRBD1 matches 8 bases. The CDR3 covers 14 residues. Germline CDR1 and CDR2: MDHEN and SYDVKM. The ends lost 5 bases at V and 6 bases at J; junction bases unmatched: 8.

The chain is built from TRBV5-1 and TRBJ1-1; no clear D gene. V lost 5 bases, J lost 1 base, and 12 bases lay in between. The CDR3 is made up of 14 amino acids. CDR1 is SGHRS and CDR2 is YFSETQ in the germline V gene. The DNA for the CDR3 is TGCGCCAGCAGACCTCAAGGCGGGAACACTGAAGCTTTCTTT. Translated: CASRPQGGNTEAFF.

The V and J genes are TRBV6-1 and TRBJ1-2; weak D call: TRBD1 (5 bases). Germline V lookup: CDR1 MNHNS, CDR2 SASEGT. CDR3 length: 14 amino acids. Trimming shortened V by 1 base and J by 8 bases, and 14 bases separated the two germline ends. The DNA of the CDR3 is TGTGCCAGCAGTGAAGGATGGGGGGGTCAAGGCTACACCTTC. It yields the protein CASSEGWGGQGYTF.

The chain employs TRBV9 and TRBJ1-1; no definite D call. The CDR3 length is 13 residues. Trimming stripped 0 bases from V and 0 bases from J, with 3 bases between. The germline V gene encodes CDR1 SGDLS and CDR2 YYNGEE. The CDR3 sequence: CASSVALNTEAFF. In DNA, the CDR3 is TGTGCCAGCAGCGTAGCTTTGAACACTGAAGCTTTCTTT.

The chain links TRBV9 to TRBJ1-4; the match to TRBD1 covers 8 bases. Germline CDR1 reads SGDLS; CDR2 reads YYNGEE. The CDR3 length is 16 residues. The V and J ends lost 3 bases and 7 bases, in that order; junction bases with no gene match: 11. The CDR3 DNA reads as TGTGCCAGCAGCGCCAAGACAGGGGTTGGGCTTGAAAAACTGTTTTTT. Its protein is CASSAKTGVGLEKLFF.

This clone showed up just a few times. The chain combines TRBV21-1 with TRBJ2-7; the DNA was not compared with TRBD1, the D call given in the table. TRBV21-1 counts as a pseudogene. The CDR3 is made up of 16 amino acids. CDR3 in DNA: TGTGCCAGCAGCAAGGACAGGGTCTATATCTCCTACGAGCAGTACTTC. This translates into CASSKDRVYISYEQYF.

The chain joins TRBV7-8 to TRBJ2-5; 11 positions agree with TRBD2. Looked up from germline, CDR1 is SGHVS and CDR2 is FQNEAQ. The CDR3 runs to 18 residues. V lost 5 bases and J lost 5; bases outside the gene matches: 16. The CDR3 reads CASSVRATLAGGFETQYF. DNA for the CDR3: TGTGCCAGCAGCGTTAGAGCGACTCTAGCGGGAGGATTTGAGACCCAGTACTTC.

The chain carries TRBV5-4 and TRBJ1-3, with 7 bases fitting TRBD1. The germline gives CDR1 SGHNT, CDR2 YYREEE (reference sequence). This CDR3 comprises 15 residues. V dropped 0 bases and J dropped 2; count of bases not matched to a gene: 2. CDR3 sequence (DNA): TGTGCCAGCAGCTTGGACAGGGGAACTGGAAACACCATATATTTT. Amino acids: CASSLDRGTGNTIYF.